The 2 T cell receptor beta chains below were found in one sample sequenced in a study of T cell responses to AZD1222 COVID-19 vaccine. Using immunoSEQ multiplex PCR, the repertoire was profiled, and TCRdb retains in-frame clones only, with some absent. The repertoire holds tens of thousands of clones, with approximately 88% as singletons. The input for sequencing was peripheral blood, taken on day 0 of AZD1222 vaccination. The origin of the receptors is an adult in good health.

CDR3 region: CASSGPGAYEQYF. Written as DNA, the CDR3 is TGTGCCAGTTCGGGACCCGGAGCCTACGAGCAGTACTTC. This chain uses TRBV19 with TRBJ2-7, with D possibly called TRBD1 or TRBD2 (5 bases each). V dropped 8 bases and J dropped 2 bases, with 13 bases sitting between them. This CDR3 is 13 amino acids long. Germline V gene data show CDR1 as LNHDA and CDR2 as SQIVND (reference sequence).

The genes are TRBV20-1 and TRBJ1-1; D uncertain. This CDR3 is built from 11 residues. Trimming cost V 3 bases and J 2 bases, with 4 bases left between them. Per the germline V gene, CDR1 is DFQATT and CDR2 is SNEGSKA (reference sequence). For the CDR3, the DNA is TGCAGTGCTAGTAGAAACACTGAAGCTTTCTTT. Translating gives CSASRNTEAFF.